This T cell receptor (beta chain) comes out of a study of blood T cell repertoires in COVID-19 (dated by TCRdb to 2018 to 2020). For the wider study: Samples from collaborators originated in the United States, Italy and Spain and spanned both the acute and convalescent phases of COVID-19. The repertoires were released in a freely available public database intended as a resource for research on the immune response to SARS-CoV-2. The dataset comprised deeply sampled blood TCRbeta repertoires from subjects exposed to, actively infected with, or recovered from COVID-19. The samples were drawn from the first 160 participants of the ongoing ImmuneRACE study and from 1,200 or so subjects provided by 6 global collaborators. Where HLA class I and class II types were available, the types were taken from metadata supplied by the sample provider, not from assay-based typing. A de-identified subject ID, COVID-19 status, age in years and sex were almost always included in the sample metadata. The prospective study material was composed of cDNA or gDNA derived from T cells, B-cell-depleted T cells, or PBMCs.

The germline ends are 3 bases apart after V is trimmed by 2 bases and J by 4 bases. Per the germline V gene (reference sequence), LGHDT is the CDR1 and YNNKEL is the CDR2. From cysteine to phenylalanine, the CDR3 is 12 amino acids long. The only DNA kept is the CDR3, 36 bases in frame from the first base. Collaborating institutions collected whole blood in K2EDTA tubes following their own protocols. Collaborator samples were shipped for TCRbeta analysis as frozen whole blood, isolated PBMCs, or DNA extracted from either sample type. Overall study results and their limits: How much clinical and demographic metadata was included differed by source and by participant, and the metadata was provided uncurated.

As for this clone: Its antigen target is currently unknown. The sample holds no much larger clone one base away, and base qualities are not on file.

The immunoSEQ Assay, a bias-controlled multiplex PCR, was used to amplify TCRbeta CDR3 regions from genomic DNA. On the authors' methods: Within the assay, amplification of reference gene primers was used to estimate how many nucleated cells each sample contained. To quantify the absolute abundance of each unique TCRbeta CDR3 rearrangement, sequence reads were collapsed and filtered. Productive Simpson clonality was computed per sample as the square root of Simpson's diversity index over productive rearrangements. TCRdb retrieved this table from immuneACCESS and kept in-frame rearrangements only. Not all clones are present; in checked studies, unresolved V genes account for under half, and no reason is known for the remainder. The D gene and trimming were derived from the DNA, and the V and J assignments and clone size from that table. The sample table records 200,000 to 250,000 clones; 70% to 90% of these occur just once. The top ten hold 1.2% to 1.5% of the sample.

The source of this sequence is a man at least 80 years old with acute or convalescent COVID-19. This receptor chain uses TRBV3-1 (or the pseudogene TRBV3-2) and TRBJ1-3; no D gene is confidently identified. Sample: peripheral blood. This receptor carries the CDR3 CASSQLGNTIYF. The nucleotide sequence reads as follows: TGTGCCAGCAGCCAACTAGGAAACACCATATATTTT.